This TCR beta chain comes out of a study of T-cell reconstitution after alpha-beta-depleted transplantation in children. Unique molecular identifiers were incorporated during preparation of the TCRbeta library. From the PCR reads, TCRdb called clonotypes with MiXCR, one entry per CDR3 protein. The sample yields approximately 400,000 distinct CDR3 sequences, approximately 11% seen once. This clonotype was observed a handful of times. V was clipped by 2 bases and J by 4 bases; unmatched bases: 7. The germline CDR1 and CDR2 sequences are SGHTA and FQGNSA. The CDR3 length is 17 residues. The chain has TRBV7-2 and TRBJ2-3, with TRBD2 matching over 12 bases. This clonotype was obtained from a human donor who donated a stem cell graft to a child with acute myeloid leukemia. Sequencing used PBMCs from the stem cell graft donor, obtained from the stem cell graft. CDR3 protein: CASSLYGLAGRADTQYF. The CDR3, as DNA: TGTGCCAGCAGCTTATACGGACTAGCGGGAAGGGCAGATACGCAGTATTTT.